The present T cell receptor beta chain was sequenced within a study of T cells in women clearing cervical HPV infection. Looking at the study overall: Blood came at first lesion visit for cases, post-clearance for controls. Study-wide findings and caveats: TRBV6-7 abundance was lower in cases than controls (around 0.11% versus 0.16%). CIN3+ cases had significantly higher TCR repertoire richness than controls, but evenness did not differ.

A remark on this clone: What it recognizes is unknown. The read ends 3 residues shy of where the CDR3 ends; the end is completed using the germline J gene.

Some clones are missing from TCRdb's copy, which holds only in-frame ones; the method was immunoSEQ multiplex PCR. The sample spans more than 30,000 clones; the ten largest clones claim approximately 3.7%. Cervical HPV DNA detected by MY09/MY11 PCR, typed by dot-blot. Germline assignment: CDR1 MNHNS and CDR2 SASEGT. The CDR3 runs to 13 residues. The V end lost 2 bases, the J end lost 1 base, and 6 bases lay between the germline ends. The TCR comes from a woman aged 18 to 75 with a cervical HPV16 infection that either progressed to CIN3+ or cleared (not recorded which). Sequenced material: blood buffy coat. V is TRBV6-1 and J is TRBJ2-7; D uncertain. CDR3 bases read: TGTGCCAGCAGTGAACAGGCTTCCTACGAG. Translating gives CASSEQASYE. The whole CDR3 protein is CASSEQASYEQYF.